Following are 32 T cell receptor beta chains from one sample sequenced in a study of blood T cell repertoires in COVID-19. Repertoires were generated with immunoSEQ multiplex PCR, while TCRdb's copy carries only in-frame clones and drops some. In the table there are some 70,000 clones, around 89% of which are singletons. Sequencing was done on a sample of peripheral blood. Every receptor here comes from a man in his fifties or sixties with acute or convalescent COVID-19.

The CDR3 sequence is CATQGRSNTGELFF. The CDR3 DNA sequence: TGTGCCACCCAGGGCAGATCGAACACCGGGGAGCTGTTTTTT. The rearrangement joins TRBV2 to TRBJ2-2; D might be TRBD1 (5 bases). The CDR3 has 14 amino acids. Germline values: CDR1 SNHLY, CDR2 FYNNEI. Trimming removed 10 bases at V and 0 bases at J, with 12 bases between. Full variable domain (remainder filled in from reference TRBV2 and TRBJ2-2): EPEVTQTPSHQVTQMGQEVILRCVPISNHLYFYWYRQILGQKVEFLVSFYNNEISEKSEIFDDQFSVERPDGSNFTLKIRSTKLEDSAMYFCATQGRSNTGELFFGEGSRLTVL.

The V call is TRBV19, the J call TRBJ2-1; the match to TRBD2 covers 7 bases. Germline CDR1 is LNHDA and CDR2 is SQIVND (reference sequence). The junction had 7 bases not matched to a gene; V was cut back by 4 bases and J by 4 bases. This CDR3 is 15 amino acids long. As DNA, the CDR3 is TGTGCCAGTAGTACACCCGGCGGGGGATACAATGAGCAGTTCTTC. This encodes CASSTPGGGYNEQFF.

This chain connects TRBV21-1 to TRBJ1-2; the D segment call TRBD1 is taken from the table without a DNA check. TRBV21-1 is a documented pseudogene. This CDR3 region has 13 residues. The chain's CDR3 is CARKQGPNYGYTF. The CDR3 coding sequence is TGTGCCAGGAAACAGGGGCCTAACTATGGCTACACCTTC.

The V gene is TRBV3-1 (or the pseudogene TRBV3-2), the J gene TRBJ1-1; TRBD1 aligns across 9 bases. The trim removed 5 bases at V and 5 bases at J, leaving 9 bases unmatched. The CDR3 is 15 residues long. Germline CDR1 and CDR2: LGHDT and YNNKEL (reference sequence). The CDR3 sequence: CASSYNRGRGTEAFF. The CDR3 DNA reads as TGTGCCAGCAGCTACAACAGGGGGCGGGGGACTGAAGCTTTCTTT.

The CDR3 loop is CASTSGGGSPLHF. CDR3 DNA sequence: TGTGCCAGCACCTCAGGGGGCGGTTCACCCCTCCACTTT. The V gene is TRBV7-9, the J gene TRBJ1-6; 8 positions agree with TRBD1. CDR1 and CDR2 from the germline V gene are SEHNR and FQNEAQ (reference sequence). V lost 7 bases and J lost 9; bases outside the gene matches: 5. The CDR3 has 13 residues.

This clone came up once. CDR3 in amino acids: CASSLTGTNEKLFF. CDR3 sequence (DNA): TGTGCCAGCAGTCTGACAGGAACTAATGAAAAACTGTTTTTT. The V call is TRBV6-5, the J call TRBJ1-4; D is possibly TRBD1 (6 bases). Germline V gene data show CDR1 as MNHEY and CDR2 as SVGAGI. This CDR3 region has 14 residues. Trimming stripped 5 bases from V and 1 base from J, with 8 bases between.

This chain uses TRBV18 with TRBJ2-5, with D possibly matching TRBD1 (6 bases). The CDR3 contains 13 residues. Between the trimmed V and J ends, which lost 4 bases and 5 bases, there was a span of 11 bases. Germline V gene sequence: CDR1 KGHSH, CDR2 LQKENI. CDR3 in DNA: TGTGCCAGCTCACAGGGGGTCGAGGAGACCCAGTACTTC. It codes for CASSQGVEETQYF. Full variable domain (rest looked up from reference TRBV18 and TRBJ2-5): NAGVMQNPRHLVRRRGQEARLRCSPMKGHSHVYWYRQLPEEGLKFMVYLQKENIIDESGMPKERFSAEFPKEGPSILRIQQVVRGDSAAYFCASSQGVEETQYFGPGTRLLVL.

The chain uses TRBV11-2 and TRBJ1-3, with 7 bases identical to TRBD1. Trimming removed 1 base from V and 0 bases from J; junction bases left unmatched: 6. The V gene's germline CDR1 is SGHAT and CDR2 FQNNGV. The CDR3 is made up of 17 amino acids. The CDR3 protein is CASSLGWGQSSGNTIYF. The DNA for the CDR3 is TGTGCCAGCAGCTTAGGATGGGGACAGAGCTCTGGAAACACCATATATTTT.

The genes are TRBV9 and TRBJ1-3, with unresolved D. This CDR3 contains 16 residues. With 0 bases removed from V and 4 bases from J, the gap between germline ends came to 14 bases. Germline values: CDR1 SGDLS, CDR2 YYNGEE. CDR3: CASSVASSGSGNTIYF. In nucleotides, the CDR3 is TGTGCCAGCAGCGTAGCCAGTTCAGGTTCAGGAAACACCATATATTTT.

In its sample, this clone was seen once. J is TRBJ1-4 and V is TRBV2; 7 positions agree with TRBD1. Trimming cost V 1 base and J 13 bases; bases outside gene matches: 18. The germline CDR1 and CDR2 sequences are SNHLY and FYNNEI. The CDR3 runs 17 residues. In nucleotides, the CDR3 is TGTGCCAGCAGTGAAGACCGACCGACAGGGTATGAAAGTCGACTGTTTTTT. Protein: CASSEDRPTGYESRLFF.

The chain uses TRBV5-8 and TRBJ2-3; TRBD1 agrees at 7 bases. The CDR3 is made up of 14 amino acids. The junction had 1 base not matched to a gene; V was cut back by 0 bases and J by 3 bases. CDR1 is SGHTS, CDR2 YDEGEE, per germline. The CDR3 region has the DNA TGTGCCAGCAGCTTGGACAGGGGAACAGATACGCAGTATTTT. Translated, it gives CASSLDRGTDTQYF.

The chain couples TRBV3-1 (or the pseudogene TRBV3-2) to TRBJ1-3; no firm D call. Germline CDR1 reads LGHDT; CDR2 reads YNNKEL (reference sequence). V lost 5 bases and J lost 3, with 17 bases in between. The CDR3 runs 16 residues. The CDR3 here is CASSFLPGWSGNTIYF. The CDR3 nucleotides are TGTGCCAGCAGCTTTCTCCCGGGGTGGAGTGGAAACACCATATATTTT.

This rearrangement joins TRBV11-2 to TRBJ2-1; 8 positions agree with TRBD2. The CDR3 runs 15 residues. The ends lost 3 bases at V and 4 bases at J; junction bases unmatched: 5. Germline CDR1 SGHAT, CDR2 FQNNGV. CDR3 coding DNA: TGTGCCAGCAGCTTCCGAGCGGGAGAGTACAATGAGCAGTTCTTC. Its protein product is CASSFRAGEYNEQFF.

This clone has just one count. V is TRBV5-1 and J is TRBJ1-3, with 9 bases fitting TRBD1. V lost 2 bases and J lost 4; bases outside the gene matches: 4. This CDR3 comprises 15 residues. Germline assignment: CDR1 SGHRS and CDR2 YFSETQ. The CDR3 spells CASSFGGQGGNTIYF. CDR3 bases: TGCGCCAGCAGCTTCGGGGGACAGGGAGGAAACACCATATATTTT.

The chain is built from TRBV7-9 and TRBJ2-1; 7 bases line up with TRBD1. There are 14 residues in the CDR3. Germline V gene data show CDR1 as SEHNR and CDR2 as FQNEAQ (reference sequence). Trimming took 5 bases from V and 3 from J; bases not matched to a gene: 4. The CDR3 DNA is TGTGCCAGCAGCGCAACAGGGGACTACAATGAGCAGTTCTTC. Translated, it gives CASSATGDYNEQFF. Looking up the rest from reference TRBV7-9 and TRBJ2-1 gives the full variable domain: DTGVSQNPRHKITKRGQNVTFRCDPISEHNRLYWYRQTLGQGPEFLTYFQNEAQLEKSRLLSDRFSAERPKGSFSTLEIQRTEQGDSAMYLCASSATGDYNEQFFGPGTRLTVL.

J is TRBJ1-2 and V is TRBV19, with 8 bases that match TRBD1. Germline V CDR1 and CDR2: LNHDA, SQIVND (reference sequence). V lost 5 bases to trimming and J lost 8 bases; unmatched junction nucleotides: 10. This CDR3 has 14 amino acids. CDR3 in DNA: TGTGCCAGTAGTTCCGGGACAGGTATTTTAGGCTACACCTTC. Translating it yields CASSSGTGILGYTF.

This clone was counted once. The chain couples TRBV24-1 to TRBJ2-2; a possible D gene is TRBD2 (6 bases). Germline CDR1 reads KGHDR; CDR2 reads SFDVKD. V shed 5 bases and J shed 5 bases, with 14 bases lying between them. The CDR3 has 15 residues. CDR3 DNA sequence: TGTGCCACCAGTGCGTCGGGAGATCTGACCGGGGAGCTGTTTTTT. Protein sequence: CATSASGDLTGELFF.

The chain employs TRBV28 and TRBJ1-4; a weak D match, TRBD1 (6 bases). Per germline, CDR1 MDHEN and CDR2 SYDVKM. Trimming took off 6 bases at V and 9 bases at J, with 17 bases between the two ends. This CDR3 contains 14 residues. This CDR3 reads CASSRRGREKKLFF. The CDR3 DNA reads TGTGCCAGCAGCCGCAGGGGAAGGGAGAAAAAACTGTTTTTT.

CDR3 in amino acids: CASREAGSSYEQYF. CDR3 in DNA: TGTGCCAGCAGGGAAGCGGGGAGCTCCTACGAGCAGTACTTC. This sequence joins TRBV28 and TRBJ2-7; 7 nucleotides align to TRBD2. This CDR3 comprises 14 residues. Germline CDR1 is MDHEN and CDR2 is SYDVKM. After removal of 6 bases from V and 0 bases from J, the junction contained 5 bases not matched to a gene.

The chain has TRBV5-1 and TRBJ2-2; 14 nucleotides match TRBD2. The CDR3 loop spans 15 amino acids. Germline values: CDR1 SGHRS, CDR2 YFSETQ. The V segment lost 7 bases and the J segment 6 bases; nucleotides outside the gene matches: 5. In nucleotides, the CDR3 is TGCGCCAGCGGCGGGACTAGCGGGAGCGCCGGGGAGCTGTTTTTT. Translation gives CASGGTSGSAGELFF.

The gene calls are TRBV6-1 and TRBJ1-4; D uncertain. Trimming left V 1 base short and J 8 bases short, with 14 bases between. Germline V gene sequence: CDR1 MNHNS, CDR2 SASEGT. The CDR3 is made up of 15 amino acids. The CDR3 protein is CASSEVSGAGEKLFF. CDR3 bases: TGTGCCAGCAGTGAAGTTTCGGGAGCAGGCGAAAAACTGTTTTTT.

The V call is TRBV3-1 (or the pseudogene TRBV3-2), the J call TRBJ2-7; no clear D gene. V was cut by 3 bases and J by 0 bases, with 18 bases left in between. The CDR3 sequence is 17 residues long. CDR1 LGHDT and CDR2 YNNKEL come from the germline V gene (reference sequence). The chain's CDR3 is CASSQGVVRMTSYEQYF. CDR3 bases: TGTGCCAGCAGCCAGGGTGTTGTGCGGATGACCTCCTACGAGCAGTACTTC.

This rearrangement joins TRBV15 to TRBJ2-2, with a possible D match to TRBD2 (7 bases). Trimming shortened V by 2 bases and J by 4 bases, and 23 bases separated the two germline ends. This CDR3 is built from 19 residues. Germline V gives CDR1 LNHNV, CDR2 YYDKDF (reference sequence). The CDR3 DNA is TGTGCCACCAGCAGATCAATGGGGGGGCTAGCGGTATTCACCGGGGAGCTGTTTTTT. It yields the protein CATSRSMGGLAVFTGELFF.

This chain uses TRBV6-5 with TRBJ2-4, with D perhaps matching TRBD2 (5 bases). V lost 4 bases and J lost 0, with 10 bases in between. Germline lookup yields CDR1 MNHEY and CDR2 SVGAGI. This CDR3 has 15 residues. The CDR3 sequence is CASSSPGLAKNIQYF. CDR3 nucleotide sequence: TGTGCCAGCAGTTCCCCCGGACTAGCCAAAAACATTCAGTACTTC.

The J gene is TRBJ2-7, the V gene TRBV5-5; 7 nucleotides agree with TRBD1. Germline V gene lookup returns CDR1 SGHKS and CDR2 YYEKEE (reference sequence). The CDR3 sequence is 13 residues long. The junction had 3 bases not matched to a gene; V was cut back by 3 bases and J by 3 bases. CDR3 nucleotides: TGTGCCAGCAGCTCGAGGACAGGCTACGAGCAGTACTTC. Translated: CASSSRTGYEQYF. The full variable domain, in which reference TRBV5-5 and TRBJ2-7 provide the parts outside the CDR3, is DAGVTQSPTHLIKTRGQQVTLRCSPISGHKSVSWYQQVLGQGPQFIFQYYEKEERGRGNFPDRFSARQFPNYSSELNVNALLLGDSALYLCASSSRTGYEQYFGPGTRLTVT.

The CDR3 region is CASTAGRLAGESNPRQSTDTQYF. CDR3 coding DNA: TGTGCCAGCACCGCGGGCCGACTAGCGGGGGAGTCGAACCCCCGACAGAGCACAGATACGCAGTATTTT. J is TRBJ2-3 and V is TRBV27; 12 bases match TRBD2. CDR1 is MNHEY and CDR2 is SMNVEV in the germline V gene (reference sequence). The CDR3 runs to 23 residues. J was trimmed by 0 bases and V by 7 bases; bases with no gene match: 26.

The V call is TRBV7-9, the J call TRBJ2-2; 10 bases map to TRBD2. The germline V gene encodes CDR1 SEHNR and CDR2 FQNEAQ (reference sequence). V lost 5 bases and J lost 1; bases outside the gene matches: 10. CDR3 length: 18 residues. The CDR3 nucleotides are TGTGCCAGCAGCCATCTAGCGGGAGAGATATGGAACACCGGGGAGCTGTTTTTT. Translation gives CASSHLAGEIWNTGELFF.

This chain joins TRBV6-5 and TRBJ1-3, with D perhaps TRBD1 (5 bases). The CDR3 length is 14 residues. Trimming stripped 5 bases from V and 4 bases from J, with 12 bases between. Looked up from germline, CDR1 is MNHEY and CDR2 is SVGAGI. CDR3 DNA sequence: TGTGCCAGCAGTCAGACCCAGGGCGGAAACACCATATATTTT. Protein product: CASSQTQGGNTIYF.

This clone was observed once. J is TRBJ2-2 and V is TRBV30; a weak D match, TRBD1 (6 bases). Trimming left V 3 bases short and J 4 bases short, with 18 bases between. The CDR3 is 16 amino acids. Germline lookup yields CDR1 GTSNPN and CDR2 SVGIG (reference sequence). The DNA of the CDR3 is TGTGCCTGGAGGGCACCGGGACACAGCATCACCGGGGAGCTGTTTTTT. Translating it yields CAWRAPGHSITGELFF.

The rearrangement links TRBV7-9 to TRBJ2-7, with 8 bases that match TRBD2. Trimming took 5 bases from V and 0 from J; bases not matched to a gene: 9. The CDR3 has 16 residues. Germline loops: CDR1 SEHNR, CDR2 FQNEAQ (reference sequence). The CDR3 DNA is TGTGCCAGCAGCCCCACGTCACTAGCGGCCTCCTACGAGCAGTACTTC. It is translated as CASSPTSLAASYEQYF.

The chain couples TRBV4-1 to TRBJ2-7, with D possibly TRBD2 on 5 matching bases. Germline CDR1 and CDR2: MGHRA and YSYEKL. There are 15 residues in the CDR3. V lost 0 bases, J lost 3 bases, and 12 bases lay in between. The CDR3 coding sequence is TGCGCCAGCAGCCAAGACCGGCCGGGAAACTACGAGCAGTACTTC. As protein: CASSQDRPGNYEQYF.

The CDR3 DNA reads as TGTGCCAGCAGTCACGACAGGAGTAGCAATCAGCCCCAGCATTTT. It yields the protein CASSHDRSSNQPQHF. The V gene is TRBV28, the J gene TRBJ1-5; D might be TRBD1 (6 bases). The CDR3 runs 15 residues. Looked up from germline, CDR1 is MDHEN and CDR2 is SYDVKM. The V gene lost 5 bases and the J gene lost 0 bases, with 11 bases spanning the gap.